This T cell receptor (beta chain) was sequenced during a study of blood T cell repertoires in COVID-19. The wider study: Whether acute or convalescent, the COVID-19 samples came from the United States, Italy and Spain. From T cells, B-cell-depleted T cells, or PBMCs came the material, which was cDNA or gDNA.

The germline V and J ends were trimmed by 5 bases and 5 bases, with 11 bases remaining between them. Germline CDR1 reads KGHDR; CDR2 reads SFDVKD. This CDR3 region has 13 residues. In the source study's methods: It was from reference gene primer amplification that nucleated cell counts were estimated. Some clones are missing from TCRdb's copy, which holds only in-frame ones; the method was immunoSEQ multiplex PCR. The D gene and trimming were derived from the DNA, and the V and J assignments and clone size from that table. The sample lists hundreds of thousands of clones; roughly 86% were seen once. The chain couples TRBV24-1 to TRBJ1-2; the D gene is possibly TRBD1 (5 bases). The specimen was peripheral blood. The clonotype comes from a man between 65 and 80 years old with acute or convalescent COVID-19. The CDR3 is CATSGGTAYGYTF. CDR3 nucleotide sequence: TGTGCCACCAGTGGCGGGACCGCGTATGGCTACACCTTC.